What follows is one TCR beta chain and its context. The data originate from a study of blood T cells in healthy people across ages. The CDR3 is 13 residues long. Germline V gene lookup returns CDR1 KGHDR and CDR2 SFDVKD. V was clipped by 8 bases and J by 1 base, with 9 bases between them. A second about 7 to 11 cycle PCR used barcoded and J-beta primers. Using its own MiXCR run on the 5' RACE reads, TCRdb lists one record per CDR3 protein. The sample lists roughly 900,000 distinct CDR3 sequences; about 30% were seen once. Sequenced material: blood. The sequence was obtained from a woman aged 80 or older in good health. The chain is built from TRBV24-1 and TRBJ2-3; D not resolved. The CDR3 here is CATKETGTDTQYF. CDR3 nucleotide sequence: TGTGCCACCAAAGAGACCGGCACAGATACGCAGTATTTT.